This T cell receptor (beta chain) was identified during a study of blood T cell repertoires in COVID-19. As for the study in general: Acute-phase and convalescent COVID-19 samples originated in the United States, Italy and Spain. T cells, B-cell-depleted T cells, or PBMCs supplied cDNA or gDNA.

In the original processing: Reference gene primer amplification yielded estimated nucleated cell counts. TCRdb's table, derived via immunoSEQ multiplex PCR, lists solely in-frame clones and lacks some. V and J calls and clone size are those listed in that table; D and trimming were worked out from the DNA. The profile shows around 100,000 clones, roughly 92% of them singletons. V lost 7 bases, J lost 4 bases, and 9 bases stayed unmatched. Germline CDR1 and CDR2: SNHLY and FYNNEI. This CDR3 is built from 15 residues. The clonotype comes from a man between 65 and 85 years old with acute or convalescent COVID-19. The chain carries TRBV2 and TRBJ2-5; 10 bases are shared with TRBD2. Sequencing was performed on peripheral blood. CDR3 nucleotide sequence: TGTGCCAGCATGGGAGCGGGGGGGTTTGGAGAGACCCAGTACTTC. Encoded protein: CASMGAGGFGETQYF.